Shown below are 29 T cell receptor beta chains from a single sample sequenced in a study of CD8 T cells in ankylosing spondylitis. TCRdb independently ran MiXCR on the 5' RACE reads; one entry per CDR3 protein. The sample records hundreds of thousands of distinct CDR3 sequences, under 25% being singletons. Sequenced material: blood, either unsorted or a sorted T cell fraction (not recorded which). The receptors derive from a female donor with ankylosing spondylitis or in good health (not recorded which).

This chain connects TRBV7-3 to TRBJ2-3, with 8 bases identical to TRBD2. The CDR3 contains 15 residues. V lost 8 bases and J lost 5; bases outside the gene matches: 12. Germline CDR1 is SGHTA and CDR2 is FQGTGA. The CDR3 DNA reads TGTGCCAGCGGCTGGGGTAGCGGGATGGTAGATACGCAGTATTTT. It translates to CASGWGSGMVDTQYF.

The chain carries TRBV10-3 and TRBJ2-1, with D possibly being TRBD1 or TRBD2 (5 bases each). CDR3 size: 15 residues. Trimming pared 4 bases from V and 3 bases from J, leaving 13 bases between. The germline V gene has CDR1 ENHRY and CDR2 SYGVKD. CDR3: CAISGGRGDYNEQFF. DNA for the CDR3: TGTGCCATCAGTGGGGGTCGAGGGGACTACAATGAGCAGTTCTTC.

V and J are TRBV29-1 and TRBJ2-6, with a possible D match to TRBD1 (6 bases). CDR1 SQVTM and CDR2 ANQGSEA come from the germline V gene. Trimming removed 4 bases at V and 0 bases at J, with 10 bases between. This CDR3 is built from 15 residues. DNA of the CDR3: TGCAGCGTTGGCGACAGGAACTCTGGGGCCAACGTCCTGACTTTC. Amino acids: CSVGDRNSGANVLTF.

V usage is TRBV28 and J usage is TRBJ2-7, with D possibly TRBD2 on 7 matching bases. The ends were cut back, 7 bases at V and 3 bases at J, with 19 bases in the middle. The length of the CDR3 is 15 residues. Germline assignment: CDR1 MDHEN and CDR2 SYDVKM. CDR3 in amino acids: CASTMGGPNFYEQYF. The CDR3 nucleotides are TGTGCCAGCACCATGGGGGGGCCCAATTTCTACGAGCAGTACTTC.

This chain links TRBV6-6 with TRBJ2-7; TRBD2 matches 7 bases. After removal of 7 bases from V and 4 bases from J, the junction contained 7 bases not matched to a gene. Per germline, CDR1 MNHNY and CDR2 SVGAGI (reference sequence). This CDR3 has 13 amino acids. The CDR3 is CASNGGRVYEQYF. CDR3 coding DNA: TGTGCCAGCAATGGCGGGAGAGTGTACGAGCAGTACTTC.

This clonotype occurred many times. This chain connects TRBV20-1 to TRBJ2-5; perhaps TRBD2 as D (6 bases). The germline V and J ends were trimmed by 3 bases and 7 bases, with 21 bases remaining between them. This CDR3 is built from 15 residues. Germline-derived CDR1 and CDR2 are DFQATT and SNEGSKA (reference sequence). CDR3 bases: TGCAGTGCTAGGGCGGCTAGCGAACCTGTGGTGACCCAGTACTTC. Its protein is CSARAASEPVVTQYF.

The V call is TRBV30, the J call TRBJ2-1; 11 bases are a match to TRBD1. Unmatched junction bases numbered 6, after V lost 3 bases and J lost 5 bases. Germline V lookup: CDR1 GTSNPN, CDR2 SVGIG (reference sequence). The CDR3 runs 15 residues. The CDR3 bases are TGTGCCTGGAGCCCGGGACAGGGGGTGAACAATGAGCAGTTCTTC. Its translation is CAWSPGQGVNNEQFF.

V and J are TRBV27 and TRBJ2-2, with 11 bases aligning to TRBD2. J lost 5 bases, V lost 4 bases, and 3 bases had no gene match. The length of the CDR3 is 15 residues. The V gene's germline CDR1 is MNHEY and CDR2 SMNVEV (reference sequence). CDR3 in amino acids: CASSWTSGPTGELFF. The CDR3 nucleotides read TGTGCCAGCAGTTGGACTAGCGGGCCTACCGGGGAGCTGTTTTTT.

This clonotype was recorded a few times. This sequence joins TRBV7-2 and TRBJ2-7; no firm D call. The CDR3 consists of 15 residues. CDR1 is SGHTA and CDR2 is FQGNSA in the germline V gene. Between the trimmed V and J ends, which lost 3 bases and 3 bases, there was a span of 15 bases. The CDR3 DNA reads as TGTGCCAGCAGCTTTACGTCCGAACCTGTCTACGAGCAGTACTTC. Residues: CASSFTSEPVYEQYF.

The CDR3 DNA is TGTGCCACCAGCATTAGCGGGAGGGAAGAGACCCAGTACTTC. Translated, it gives CATSISGREETQYF. V is TRBV15 and J is TRBJ2-5, with TRBD2 identical over 11 bases. The ends lost 4 bases at V and 3 bases at J; junction bases unmatched: 1. CDR3 length equals 14 residues. Germline CDR1 is LNHNV and CDR2 is YYDKDF (reference sequence).

The chain uses TRBV9 and TRBJ2-2, with D unresolved. The CDR3 loop spans 16 amino acids. V shed 4 bases and J shed 0 bases, with 13 bases lying between them. Germline CDR1 reads SGDLS; CDR2 reads YYNGEE. This CDR3 is CASSLSGAANTGELFF. The CDR3 nucleotides read TGTGCCAGCAGCCTCAGTGGTGCTGCGAACACCGGGGAGCTGTTTTTT.

The genes are TRBV7-9 and TRBJ2-5; D is undetermined. Germline V gene data show CDR1 as SEHNR and CDR2 as FQNEAQ (reference sequence). This CDR3 region has 15 residues. Between the trimmed V and J ends, which lost 4 bases and 0 bases, there was a span of 12 bases. The CDR3 loop reads CASSSNVRNQETQYF. The CDR3 DNA reads as TGTGCCAGCAGCTCCAATGTCCGGAACCAAGAGACCCAGTACTTC.

The chain couples TRBV7-8 to TRBJ2-1; D gene uncertain. CDR1 is SGHVS, CDR2 FQNEAQ, per germline. CDR3 size: 15 residues. The V end lost 5 bases, the J end lost 6 bases, and 17 bases lay between the germline ends. CDR3 residues: CASSIRIPAGNEQFF. For the CDR3, the DNA is TGTGCCAGCAGCATCAGAATCCCCGCCGGCAATGAGCAGTTCTTC.

This clonotype was observed a single time. The junction and the germline gene differ at one end; a read error may be behind it. This rearrangement joins TRBV20-1 to TRBJ2-1; D uncertain. CDR1 and CDR2 (germline): DFQATT, SNEGSKA (reference sequence). There are 16 residues in the CDR3. The CDR3 DNA follows: TGCTGTGCTAGAGCCTATGCCGGACCGCCCGACAATGAGCAGTTCTTC. This encodes CCARAYAGPPDNEQFF.

This chain uses TRBV6-2 or TRBV6-3 with TRBJ2-7; D unresolved. V dropped 0 bases and J dropped 5 bases, with 14 bases sitting between them. Germline assignment: CDR1 MNHEY and CDR2 SVGEGT. CDR3 size: 15 residues. The CDR3 nucleotides read TGTGCCAGCAGTTACTCACGGGTAACCAACGACGAGCAGTACTTC. Amino acids: CASSYSRVTNDEQYF.

This clonotype was seen a handful of times. The chain uses TRBV28 and TRBJ1-2, with D perhaps matching TRBD1 (6 bases). V lost 3 bases and J lost 6, with 11 bases in between. Germline V gene data show CDR1 as MDHEN and CDR2 as SYDVKM. There are 13 residues in the CDR3. The CDR3: CASSFQGLNGYTF. The DNA for the CDR3 is TGTGCCAGCAGTTTCCAGGGGTTGAATGGCTACACCTTC.

This clonotype came up once. V is TRBV11-2 and J is TRBJ2-6, with D uncertain. CDR3 length equals 15 residues. Germline V gene lookup returns CDR1 SGHAT and CDR2 FQNNGV. V was cut by 3 bases and J by 0 bases, with 6 bases left in between. CDR3 region: CASSFRFSGANVLTF. CDR3 in DNA: TGTGCCAGCAGCTTCCGCTTCTCTGGGGCCAACGTCCTGACTTTC.

This clonotype has only a few counts. The chain carries TRBV20-1 and TRBJ2-7; D remains unclear. CDR1 and CDR2 from the germline V gene are DFQATT and SNEGSKA (reference sequence). V lost 4 bases to trimming and J lost 9 bases, with 13 bases between them. This CDR3 has 11 residues. In DNA form, the CDR3 reads TGCAGTGCTATTCAGATTTCAGGGCAGTACTTC. This encodes CSAIQISGQYF.

This clonotype showed up just a few times. This sequence joins TRBV20-1 and TRBJ2-1; D gene ambiguous. CDR1 is DFQATT and CDR2 is SNEGSKA in the germline V gene (reference sequence). Trimming shortened V by 2 bases and J by 13 bases, and 3 bases separated the two germline ends. The CDR3 has 8 amino acids. The CDR3 here is CSARSQFF. In nucleotides, the CDR3 is TGCAGTGCTAGATCACAGTTCTTC.

There are a few counts of this clonotype. V and J are TRBV4-2 and TRBJ2-1, with D possibly TRBD2 on 6 matching bases. Germline CDR1 and CDR2: LGHNA and YNFKEQ. V was clipped by 4 bases and J by 3 bases, with 22 bases between them. This CDR3 region has 18 residues. CDR3 nucleotides: TGTGCCAGCAGCCCCCGTGGGGGGAGGCCGAGTTTCTACAATGAGCAGTTCTTC. Protein product: CASSPRGGRPSFYNEQFF.

This clonotype was picked up a small number of times. V and J are TRBV5-5 and TRBJ2-5; TRBD1 aligns across 8 bases. From germline, CDR1 is SGHKS and CDR2 YYEKEE (reference sequence). Losses at the gene ends were 5 bases for V and 7 bases for J; bases not matched to a gene: 19. This CDR3 region has 17 residues. CDR3 nucleotide sequence: TGTGCCAGCAGATCAGGTGGGGGACAGGCTCTCGGACCGACCCAGTACTTC. Translated, it gives CASRSGGGQALGPTQYF.

This clonotype has just a few counts. V gene TRBV11-1 combines with J gene TRBJ2-5; 10 positions agree with TRBD1. V lost 5 bases to trimming and J lost 2 bases; unmatched junction nucleotides: 11. This CDR3 has 17 residues. Germline lookup yields CDR1 SGHAT and CDR2 FQDESV (reference sequence). CDR3 sequence: CASSPGEEGQGQETQYF. Here the CDR3 DNA reads TGTGCCAGCAGCCCTGGGGAGGAGGGACAGGGGCAAGAGACCCAGTACTTC.

This clonotype was detected a few times. This chain joins TRBV6-2 or TRBV6-3 and TRBJ1-1; TRBD1 matches at 7 bases. The CDR3 has 14 residues. Germline V gene lookup returns CDR1 MNHEY and CDR2 SVGEGT. V trimming: 8 bases; J trimming: 0 bases; junction bases outside the gene matches: 6. The CDR3 is CASGPGQMNTEAFF. The CDR3, as DNA: TGTGCCAGCGGACCGGGACAGATGAACACTGAAGCTTTCTTT.

At least ten counts were recorded for this clonotype. The CDR3, as DNA: TGTGCCAGTAGGTCCGGGACTCGAACCAATGAGCAGTTCTTC. It specifies CASRSGTRTNEQFF. The chain is built from TRBV6-2 or TRBV6-3 and TRBJ2-1; D might be TRBD2 (6 bases). The CDR3 extends over 14 amino acids. The germline CDR1 and CDR2 sequences are MNHEY and SVGEGT. V was clipped by 9 bases and J by 6 bases, with 18 bases between them.

This clonotype was found a few times. The J gene is TRBJ1-1, the V gene TRBV2, with D maybe TRBD1 (5 bases). Germline CDR1 is SNHLY and CDR2 is FYNNEI. The CDR3 runs 14 residues. V was trimmed by 4 bases and J by 1 base, leaving 10 bases between them. CDR3 protein: CASSVRQPNTEAFF. The CDR3 DNA reads TGTGCCAGCAGTGTGCGACAGCCGAACACTGAAGCTTTCTTT.

A few counts support this clonotype. This chain uses TRBV27 with TRBJ2-4; D unclear. This CDR3 contains 13 residues. Looked up from germline, CDR1 is MNHEY and CDR2 is SMNVEV (reference sequence). V was clipped by 2 bases and J by 4 bases, with 6 bases between them. CDR3 sequence reads: CASSLGQKNIQYF. CDR3 sequence (DNA): TGTGCCAGCAGTTTAGGGCAGAAAAACATTCAGTACTTC.

The CDR3 spells CASSRDYEKVQFF. DNA for the CDR3: TGTGCCAGCAGCCGGGACTACGAGAAGGTGCAGTTCTTC. The chain joins TRBV5-8 to TRBJ2-1; 7 positions match TRBD2. V dropped 4 bases and J dropped 12; count of bases not matched to a gene: 10. The length of the CDR3 is 13 residues. Per the germline V gene, CDR1 is SGHTS and CDR2 is YDEGEE. Complete variable domain (other parts from reference TRBV5-8 and TRBJ2-1): EAGVTQSPTHLIKTRGQQATLRCSPISGHTSVYWYQQALGLGLQFLLWYDEGEERNRGNFPPRFSGRQFPNYSSELNVNALELEDSALYLCASSRDYEKVQFFGPGTRLTVL.

At least ten counts were recorded for this clonotype. The V call is TRBV10-3, the J call TRBJ1-1, with TRBD1 matching over 7 bases. Germline CDR1 is ENHRY and CDR2 is SYGVKD. The CDR3 totals 14 residues. V trimming: 3 bases; J trimming: 4 bases; junction bases outside the gene matches: 5. The CDR3 region has the DNA TGTGCCATCAGTGAAGGGGGCGCGGGCACTGAAGCTTTCTTT. This translates into CAISEGGAGTEAFF.

This chain connects TRBV20-1 to TRBJ1-5, with 7 positions matching TRBD1. From germline, CDR1 is DFQATT and CDR2 SNEGSKA (reference sequence). The ends lost 3 bases at V and 5 bases at J; junction bases unmatched: 7. The CDR3 consists of 14 residues. CDR3 sequence reads: CSARPETGYQPQHF. The CDR3 DNA follows: TGCAGTGCTAGGCCTGAGACAGGGTATCAGCCCCAGCATTTT.